This note documents a single T cell receptor beta chain sequence. These data are taken from a study of control samples from healthy donors and cancer patients. Measured with immunoSEQ multiplex PCR; TCRdb has only the in-frame clones, and not every one. The sample comprises about 120,000 clones, roughly nine tenths of which are singletons, and about 1% rests with the top ten. Germline CDR1 and CDR2: KGHSH and LQKENI. The CDR3 is 11 amino acids. The V and J ends lost 6 bases and 3 bases respectively, with 5 bases between them. This receptor was taken from a woman aged 45 to 65 with colorectal cancer. The chain uses TRBV18 and TRBJ2-5; D is ambiguous. Sequences were obtained from PBMCs. CDR3 in DNA: TGTGCCAGCTCCGGCGAAGAGACCCAGTACTTC. Translated, it gives CASSGEETQYF.